This TCR beta chain was recovered during a study of PD-1 blockade in classical Hodgkin lymphoma. General study results and limits: Relative to healthy donors, newly diagnosed patients reportedly had lower baseline TCR diversity, which was reported as lower still in relapsed/refractory patients. Causes of the repertoire differences remain undefined, possibly disease activity or prior therapy.

The CDR3 runs 14 residues. The J segment lost 3 bases and the V segment lost 3 bases, leaving 2 bases of the junction unmatched. CDR1 and CDR2 (germline): MDHEN, SYDVKM. The table came from immunoSEQ multiplex PCR; TCRdb's copy has only in-frame clones and leaves some out. The sample records approximately 35,000 clones, 85% to 90% being singletons. Sample time point: newly diagnosed, previously untreated cHL patient sample. With magnetic negative selection, CD4+ T cells were purified from PBMCs that had been thawed. Newly diagnosed classical Hodgkin lymphoma PBMCs, still untreated, provided the comparison samples. Points on this clone: The antigen is not known.

Sequenced material: CD4+ T cells from blood. The source is a human donor with classical Hodgkin lymphoma. The chain has TRBV28 and TRBJ2-3, with TRBD2 matching 8 bases. CDR3 nucleotide sequence: TGTGCCAGCAGTTTGAGCGGGAGAACAGATACGCAGTATTTT. Its translation is CASSLSGRTDTQYF. Full variable domain (remainder filled in from reference TRBV28 and TRBJ2-3): DVKVTQSSRYLVKRTGEKVFLECVQDMDHENMFWYRQDPGLGLRLIYFSYDVKMKEKGDIPEGYSVSREKKERFSLILESASTNQTSMYLCASSLSGRTDTQYFGPGTRLTVL.